This TCR beta chain was captured in a study of immune cell composition in non-small cell lung cancer (dated by TCRdb to 2017 to 2019). A note on the overall study: Histologic subtype was assigned using H&E plus p63, CK5, Napsin A and TTF-1 immunohistochemistry, mainly lung adenocarcinoma or squamous cell carcinoma. Using Adaptive Biotechnologies, the researchers ran TCR-beta sequencing on roughly 34 paired NSCLC tumour and non-adjacent lung specimens, along with just over 25 tumour-only specimens. Supplementary cohort #1, ten to eleven lung adenocarcinoma cases, had paired tumour/lung TCR-beta sequencing and TIL populations generated to assess tumour reactivity. The subtype comparisons left out a few tumour specimens with TCR-beta data because those specimens were rare histological subtypes. Results and caveats for the whole study, not just this receptor: Only 9 to 10 cases were included in the reactivity cohort, and sequence sharing between tumour-reactive clones and the dominant in vivo tumour-associated clones was not shown. Across fewer than 13 adenocarcinoma cases, the maximal tumour-associated clone frequency showed a strong correlation with TIL tumour reactivity, but overall clonality showed no such correlation. Nearly half of NSCLC cases had tumour-associated clones >0.5%, with 75% of squamous carcinomas showing such clones compared with roughly 35% of adenocarcinomas. No significant correlation was found between tumour TCR-beta clonality and smoking pack-years. Compared with lung adenocarcinoma tumours, lung squamous cell carcinoma showed significantly higher Top 10 clone scores and productive clonality.

A two-step multiplex PCR amplified TCR-beta CDR3 regions from genomic DNA, and the second step of the PCR added Illumina-compatible adaptors. TCR-beta immunosequencing was performed on an Illumina platform as a commercial immunoSEQ service. On the authors' methods: Repertoires were summarised by productive clonality and by Top 10 Clones, defined as the percentage of T-cell templates derived from the ten most frequent sequences. Values for productive clonality spanned 0 to 1, where a value of 1 indicated a monoclonal population. Sequences comprising at least 0.1% of tumour T-cell templates but absent from matched non-adjacent lung were defined as tumour-associated clones and were identified via log10 scatter plots. Student's t-tests were used for two-group comparisons, ANOVA for comparisons across stages, and linear regression for relationships, with analyses done in GraphPad Prism7 and R. The source is immuneACCESS, and TCRdb retained only in-frame sequences with V and J called. Part of the clones is not carried over; for the studies checked, unresolved V genes explain less than half of this, and the remainder is unexplained. That table furnishes V, J and clone size, whereas the DNA furnished D and trimming. In this sample the table shows roughly 4,400 clones, approximately 76% of which occur a single time. The top ten clones comprise more than 9.5% of the sample.

At the junction V is shortened by 4 bases and J by 4 bases; bases outside the gene matches: 0. The germline V gene provides CDR1 MRHNA and CDR2 SNTAGT. Spanning cysteine to phenylalanine, the CDR3 consists of 12 amino acids. Only the CDR3 DNA is retained, 36 bases long and in frame from the first base. With respect to this clone: Its target antigen remains unknown. Base qualities are not provided; no much larger clone lies one nucleotide away.

Frozen aliquots of unsorted single-cell suspensions were used for genomic DNA extraction with the QIAamp DNA kit. Surgically resected non-small cell lung cancer tissue was used for the tumour samples. Tissues arrived within 2 hours of resection and were immediately processed into single-cell suspensions. Tissue was broken up mechanically, digested enzymatically with DNase I, collagenase I and hyaluronidase for roughly 32 minutes at 37 degrees C, and then filtered and RBC-lysed. This sequence originates from a human donor with non-small cell lung cancer. This receptor chain uses TRBV6-4 and TRBJ1-2, and 7 junctional nucleotides match TRBD1. Sequenced input: lung tumor tissue. The bases read TGTGCCAGCAGTGGACAGGGCTATGGCTACACCTTC. Translated, this gives CASSGQGYGYTF.